This T cell receptor beta chain was recorded in a study of blood T cell repertoires in COVID-19. Trimming stripped 6 bases from V and 5 bases from J, with 13 bases between. CDR1 is MNHEY, CDR2 SVGAGI, per germline. This CDR3 has 13 amino acids. This clone was found once. Clones were sequenced by immunoSEQ multiplex PCR, and TCRdb holds only the in-frame ones, with some missing. The profile shows 190,000 or so clones, approximately 87% of them singletons. The rearrangement joins TRBV6-5 to TRBJ1-2, with D tentatively TRBD1 (5 bases). This TCR was sampled from a man aged 60-69 years who had recovered from COVID-19. Sequenced input: peripheral blood. The CDR3 DNA is TGTGCCAGCAGCCCGACAGCGTATTATGGCTACACCTTC. Residues: CASSPTAYYGYTF.